The next 11 T cell receptor beta chains were all read from a single sample in a study of ipilimumab plus nivolumab after autologous stem cell transplantation. The table came from immunoSEQ multiplex PCR; TCRdb's copy has only in-frame clones and leaves some out. The data contain tens of thousands of clones, 75% to 85% of them singletons. The sequencing here drew on PBMCs, taken in a trial of ipilimumab plus nivolumab as post-transplant consolidation. The receptors were gathered from a male donor with diffuse large B-cell lymphoma.

This clone came up once. The CDR3 is CASSLRAQGNYGYTF. The CDR3 DNA is TGTGCCAGCAGCTTGCGGGCCCAGGGGAACTATGGCTACACCTTC. The V and J genes are TRBV5-5 and TRBJ1-2; tentative D call: TRBD1 (6 bases). This CDR3 is built from 15 residues. V lost 1 base and J 2 bases, leaving 12 bases between the germline ends. Per germline, CDR1 SGHKS and CDR2 YYEKEE (reference sequence).

The J gene is TRBJ2-3, the V gene TRBV6-4; perhaps TRBD2 as D (5 bases). The CDR3 is 13 amino acids. V shed 9 bases and J shed 3 bases, with 13 bases lying between them. The germline V gene encodes CDR1 MRHNA and CDR2 SNTAGT. This CDR3 is CARGLERTDTQYF. The CDR3 DNA sequence: TGTGCCAGAGGACTTGAAAGGACAGATACGCAGTATTTT.

This chain joins TRBV4-2 and TRBJ1-1; perhaps TRBD1 as D (6 bases). The CDR3 extends over 15 amino acids. V shed 4 bases and J shed 8 bases, with 20 bases lying between them. CDR1 and CDR2 (germline): LGHNA, YNFKEQ. CDR3 in amino acids: CASSPQGGVRAEAFF. The CDR3 bases are TGTGCCAGCAGCCCCCAAGGGGGGGTCCGCGCCGAAGCTTTCTTT.

The chain is built from TRBV2 and TRBJ2-1, with 11 bases fitting TRBD2. J lost 3 bases, V lost 6 bases, and 4 bases had no gene match. The germline gives CDR1 SNHLY, CDR2 FYNNEI. The CDR3 has 15 residues. CDR3 region: CASRVGTSGYNEQFF. The CDR3, as DNA: TGTGCCAGCAGGGTAGGGACTAGCGGCTACAATGAGCAGTTCTTC.

This clone occurred a few times. The rearrangement joins TRBV5-4 to TRBJ2-5; 7 positions match TRBD1. J lost 4 bases, V lost 4 bases, and 10 bases had no gene match. In germline, CDR1 is SGHNT, CDR2 YYREEE (reference sequence). The CDR3 length is 15 residues. The CDR3 DNA is TGTGCCAGCAGCGTGGGACAGCAATGGGGAGAGACCCAGTACTTC. Its protein product is CASSVGQQWGETQYF.

J is TRBJ1-1 and V is TRBV19, with no clear D. From germline, CDR1 is LNHDA and CDR2 SQIVND (reference sequence). This CDR3 has 16 residues. Trimming shortened V by 7 bases and J by 2 bases, and 20 bases separated the two germline ends. The CDR3 DNA sequence: TGTGCCAGTACCCTCACCTGGCGGCGTTCTAACACTGAAGCTTTCTTT. It specifies CASTLTWRRSNTEAFF. The variable domain in full, with the rest retrieved from reference TRBV19 and TRBJ1-1, is DGGITQSPKYLFRKEGQNVTLSCEQNLNHDAMYWYRQDPGQGLRLIYYSQIVNDFQKGDIAEGYSVSREKKESFPLTVTSAQKNPTAFYLCASTLTWRRSNTEAFFGQGTRLTVV.

The chain links TRBV7-6 to TRBJ2-7; D may be TRBD1 or TRBD2 (7 bases each). CDR1 is SGHVS and CDR2 is FNYEAQ in the germline V gene. The CDR3 has 16 amino acids. V was trimmed by 6 bases and J by 3 bases, leaving 21 bases between them. The DNA for the CDR3 is TGTGCCAGCAGTAGAGCGGGGCAGGGGGGAAGCTACGAGCAGTACTTC. As protein: CASSRAGQGGSYEQYF.

Concerning this clone itself: The DNA is omitted, as the CDR3 cannot be located on it reliably, and the CDR3 follows TCRdb's listing. This rearrangement joins TRBV19 to TRBJ2-7. The CDR3 contains 13 residues when both ends are counted. CDR1 and CDR2 (germline): LNHDA, SQIVND (reference sequence). The CDR3 sequence is CASTSGSSYEQYF.

The J gene is TRBJ2-4, the V gene TRBV7-9; D is perhaps TRBD1 (5 bases). V lost 1 base and J 7 bases, leaving 14 bases between the germline ends. The V gene's germline CDR1 is SEHNR and CDR2 FQNEAQ (reference sequence). There are 15 residues in the CDR3. CDR3 sequence: CASSLGYDRWNIQYF. CDR3 sequence (DNA): TGTGCCAGCAGCTTAGGTTACGACAGATGGAACATTCAGTACTTC.

This clone was seen a few times. V is TRBV7-8 and J is TRBJ2-7, with 11 positions matching TRBD1. With 5 bases clipped from V and 6 bases from J, the junction kept 18 bases outside the gene matches. This CDR3 is built from 18 residues. The germline CDR1 and CDR2 sequences are SGHVS and FQNEAQ. CDR3 coding DNA: TGTGCCAGCAGCCCGTATTGGGGAGGGACAGGGGGACAACTCGAGCAGTACTTC. It yields the protein CASSPYWGGTGGQLEQYF.

There are a few counts of this clone. In the same sample, other DNA sequences code for this CDR3. The chain is built from TRBV18 and TRBJ2-7, with D possibly matching TRBD2 (6 bases). CDR1 and CDR2 (germline): KGHSH, LQKENI. The CDR3 is 14 amino acids. Trimming removed 3 bases from V and 1 base from J, with 10 bases in between. CDR3 sequence: CASSPGTDSYEQYF. CDR3 coding DNA: TGTGCCAGCTCACCTGGGACTGATTCCTACGAGCAGTACTTC.